This T cell receptor (beta chain) was identified in a study of cytomegalovirus exposure and HLA in healthy donors (dated by TCRdb to about 2017). Concerning the study at large: An earlier analysis of some 600 of the donors reported 276 Gb of sequence data and 95 million to 130 million unique TCR beta sequences obtained from roughly 180 million T cells. An early release covering roughly 600 HLA-typed donors comprised approximately 290 gigabases of sequencing data and approximately 85 million unique TCR sequences. Of the roughly 400 genotyped donors, about 80% fell in the genetic ancestry cluster associated with self-reported Caucasian donors. The aim of the study was to test whether cataloging public T cell receptors could identify signatures of past pathogen exposure. The T cell repertoires of several hundred subjects were profiled by immunosequencing and related to cytomegalovirus serostatus. Besides the first cohort of 500 to 700 subjects, a separate validation cohort made up of 95 to 150 different subjects was used. To predict cytomegalovirus infection status, the study combined high-throughput TCR immunosequencing, statistical association of individual TCRs with disease status, and machine learning. A later analysis re-analyzed previously published TCR beta repertoires from roughly 690 donors and added high-resolution HLA genotyping to study TCR occurrence patterns. Rather than using new phenotypic data, the later analysis identified candidate immune exposures from TCR beta sequences and from how often those sequences occurred across donors. An earlier analysis of approximately 640 of the donors applied high-throughput TCR beta sequencing to assess whether each TCR beta V gene segment acted as functional or pseudogenic. Donor age, sex, ethnicity and CMV serostatus were compiled alongside the repertoire data. Genome-wide SNP genotypes for about 65% of the roughly 700 donors were used in a later genetic analysis, which treated that subset as a discovery cohort. Every repertoire in the discovery cohort had been generated on one and the same sequencing platform. Both class I and class II loci were covered by HLA typing, at four-digit resolution. Typing coverage differed by locus: A, B, C, DRB1 and DQB1 were typed in roughly 620-630 donors, DQA1 in roughly 510, DPA1 in 600 to 610, and DPB1 in just under 490. About five DR-DQ haplotypes were treated as single units for association and clustering because of strong linkage in the cohort. Across 300 to 500 genotyped donors of the cohort, an average of roughly 250,000 unique TCR beta nucleotide sequences per donor were sequenced, and around 20% of those sequences were non-productive. Here is what the overall study found, with its caveats: An association between a missense DCLRE1C variant and V-gene and J-gene trimming of TCR beta chains was found in a later genetic analysis and replicated in an independent cohort. For the cohort, immune exposure information was limited to CMV serostatus. The sequencing pipeline was judged likely to have produced a cluster of highly shared sequence variants as a technical artifact. In a later analysis, HLA-associated TCR beta chains were found to be more clonally expanded and to have lower generation probabilities than equally common non-associated chains. Compared with the 666-donor mean, donors in an Asian-associated ancestry cluster had fewer N-insertions in productive TCRs, according to a later genetic analysis. According to a later analysis, most CMV-associated TCR beta chains appeared to be HLA-restricted, and the HLA associations seemed to be driven largely by CMV exposure. A later analysis reported that several top co-occurrence clusters appeared linked to parvovirus B19, influenza, CMV and Epstein-Barr virus. An earlier analysis of roughly 570 of the donors showed that most TCR beta V segments appeared in productive rearrangements either about 87% or about 30% of the time, which broadly matched IMGT annotations. Linkage disequilibrium might explain the correlated functional status among segregating V segments, but an unknown experimental factor could not be excluded. Because HLA typing was unavailable for some donors at each locus, only the typed subset was used in association tests. Some IMGT-functional V segments, including TRBV6-2 and TRBV6-3, could not be told apart with the 87-base-pair reads, so those segments were excluded. A total of 150 to 200 TCR beta chains were listed by the study as associated with cytomegalovirus. The classifier was reported to diagnose cytomegalovirus status with high specificity and sensitivity in both the original cohort and the validation cohort. A further reported finding was that TCR beta sequences accurately predicted the HLA-A and HLA-B alleles for most subjects in the first cohort. Assigning TCR associations to individual alleles was difficult when HLA alleles, especially DR and DQ, strongly co-occurred. A later analysis found that TCR association rates varied across HLA loci, with DRB1 alleles showing the most associated TCRs and HLA-C alleles the fewest. Roughly uniform sequencing depth across donors was assumed in presence/absence analyses, although this assumption may not hold. Across donors, most TCR sequences were observed very rarely, whereas some public TCRs were present in many individuals. Roughly 15 rarely observed V segments, including chromosome 9 orphons, were excluded from the earlier analysis of approximately 600 of the donors because counts were too low. In this cohort, only TCR beta chains were sequenced, and detectable features were limited by the absence of alpha or paired-chain data. In a later analysis, about 17,000 TCR beta sequences were associated with specific HLA alleles at a false discovery rate of 0.05. Three of the identified cytomegalovirus-associated TCR beta chains were confirmed in vitro to be specific for cytomegalovirus antigens. It was suggested by the authors that the approach could potentially be generalized to other disease states and immunological phenotypes.

On this clone: The clone's antigen remains unknown. No per-base quality is available; no much larger clone lies one base away.

Libraries were prepared through the immunoSEQ multiplex PCR assay. A mixture of 60 forward primers for TCR Vbeta segments and 13 reverse primers for TCR Jbeta segments was used in the multiplex PCR. Amplification of the CDR3 region of rearranged TCR beta genes was performed with a multiplex PCR assay on genomic DNA. On the Illumina HiSeq System, the amplified TCR beta libraries were sequenced as 87-base-pair reads. The paper's processing steps were these. A later analysis counted around 72 million unique TCR beta chains across the 600 to 850 repertoires, and around 9.9 million of these chains were shared by at least two donors. To remove PCR and sequencing errors, raw reads were error-corrected and collapsed into unique sequences using a nearest-neighbor algorithm that merged closely related sequences. To assign V, D and J gene segments, CDR3 sequences were aligned to IMGT reference sequences. For a sequence to be retained, at least a six-nucleotide match to both a V gene segment and a J gene segment was required. A rearrangement was called productive if the CDR3 had no stop codons and remained in frame with V and J, and every other rearrangement was called non-productive. Following IMGT convention, CDR3 was defined as the stretch from the second conserved V-encoded cysteine up to the conserved J-encoded phenylalanine. In an earlier analysis of around 570 of the donors, sequences lacking an unambiguous match to a single V gene segment were excluded. An earlier analysis of approximately 590 of the donors classified V segments as functional when productive rearrangements were above 56.7% and as segregating when the standard deviation between donors was above 5%. To diagnose cytomegalovirus status from the catalog of TCR beta chain sequences, a statistical classification framework was built. In a later analysis, TCR nucleotide sequences were compared against IMGT/GENE-DB human TR gene sequences so that V and J genes could be assigned. In a later analysis, CDR3 sequences and most-parsimonious VDJ recombination scenarios were assigned using the TCRdist pipeline. In a later analysis, every TCR beta chain was defined by the combination of its CDR3 amino acid sequence and its V-gene family, and reads without a unique V-gene family were dropped. In a later analysis, 500 to 650 highly shared, low-generation-probability nucleotide sequences were removed to address suspected cross-contamination and a sequencing artifact. In a later analysis, a clonal expansion index for each public chain was calculated from normalized within-repertoire ranks of inferred template counts. A later analysis computed generation probabilities with a VDJ recombination model fitted to out-of-frame rearrangements, and checked the results against IGoR. In a later analysis, hypergeometric tests were used to score TCR-TCR, TCR-HLA and TCR-CMV co-occurrence, with a repertoire-size bias correction applied to TCR pairs. To estimate false discovery rates, a later analysis permuted the HLA or CMV assignments 20 times. In a later analysis, co-occurring TCRs were grouped using DBSCAN, and TCRdist sequence similarity was added for clustering within HLA-allele-positive subsets. Co-occurrence clustering excluded repertoires with fewer than 30,000 or more than 120,000 public chains, plus five with anomalous nucleotide sharing. Sourced from immuneACCESS, this table was stored by TCRdb with only in-frame sequences that have V and J called. A share of the clones is absent; for the studies checked, an unresolved V gene accounts for under half, and the remainder has no known explanation. For V, J and clone size, that table is used; D and trimming come from the DNA. Counted in this sample were approximately 150,000 clones; 80% of them appeared once. The ten largest clones add up to 9.5% to 10% of the sample.

The cohort comprised 666 healthy bone marrow donors. At the time of sampling, every cohort member was nominally healthy, though immune exposures that went unrecorded were likely present. The donor tested CMV seropositive, placing the donor among the roughly 300 seropositive members of the cohort. Each donor provided a peripheral blood sample, and peripheral blood mononuclear cells were used for TCR beta sequencing. Genomic DNA was extracted from the blood cell samples with the Qiagen DNeasy Blood Extraction Kit. The germline V gene specifies SNHLY as CDR1 and FYNNEI as CDR2. From cysteine to phenylalanine, the CDR3 is 14 amino acids long. The sequence is cut down to CDR3 DNA, 42 bases in frame from base 1. Germline trimming: 1 base from V, 6 bases from J; junction bases outside gene matches: 0.

This receptor was identified in a young man in good health and CMV-seropositive. The material sequenced was PBMCs. Here the chain combines TRBV2 and TRBJ1-5, with TRBD1 matching 10 junction bases. The CDR3 region: CASSEGTGGQPQHF. The sequence in DNA is TGTGCCAGCAGTGAAGGGACAGGGGGTCAGCCCCAGCATTTT.